Listed here are 15 T cell receptor beta chains from one sample, sequenced in a study of T and B cells in COVID-19 patients. Blood genomic DNA input for TRB amplification was 250-500 ng. BIOMED2 TRB-A/B primer pools were used in multiplex TRB PCR. Each CDR3 protein is one row after TCRdb ran MiXCR on the multiplex PCR reads. The sample carries about 17,000 distinct CDR3 sequences, 28% recorded once. The sequenced material came from blood. These receptors all stem from a human donor who had recovered from COVID-19.

This clonotype is termed medium-sized (0.01 to 0.1%). The rearrangement links TRBV19 to TRBJ2-1; the D gene is possibly TRBD2 (6 bases). The V end lost 3 bases, the J end lost 7 bases, and 16 bases lay between the germline ends. CDR1 LNHDA and CDR2 SQIVND come from the germline V gene (reference sequence). The CDR3 totals 15 residues. Written as DNA, the CDR3 is TGTGCCAGTAGTATTGGGGGGTTTGGATTGAATGAGCAGTTCTTC. It yields the protein CASSIGGFGLNEQFF.

This clonotype came up many times. The rearrangement uses TRBV19 and TRBJ1-2; 10 nucleotides line up with TRBD1. Per the germline V gene, CDR1 is LNHDA and CDR2 is SQIVND (reference sequence). The CDR3 consists of 15 residues. The J segment lost 3 bases and the V segment lost 6 bases, leaving 7 bases of the junction unmatched. The CDR3 reads CASRSPGTGDYGYTF. For the CDR3, the DNA is TGTGCCAGTAGATCCCCTGGGACAGGGGACTATGGCTACACCTTC.

The chain employs TRBV14 and TRBJ2-6, with D perhaps TRBD1 (6 bases). Trimming took 2 bases from V and 1 from J, leaving 12 bases between them. The CDR3 is 17 amino acids. CDR1 is SGHDN, CDR2 FVKESK, per germline. CDR3 residues: CASSQQGILSGANVLTF. CDR3 DNA sequence: TGTGCCAGCAGCCAACAGGGGATCTTGTCTGGGGCCAACGTCCTGACTTTC. The variable domain in full, completed from reference TRBV14 and TRBJ2-6, reads EAGVTQFPSHSVIEKGQTVTLRCDPISGHDNLYWYRRVMGKEIKFLLHFVKESKQDESGMPNNRFLAERTGGTYSTLKVQPAELEDSGVYFCASSQQGILSGANVLTFGAGSRLTVL.

By share, this clonotype ranks as medium-sized. The chain carries TRBV27 and TRBJ2-3, with TRBD2 identical over 7 bases. Losses at the gene ends were 3 bases for V and 0 bases for J; bases not matched to a gene: 3. This CDR3 spans 15 amino acids. CDR1 is MNHEY and CDR2 is SMNVEV in the germline V gene (reference sequence). In DNA, the CDR3 is TGTGCCAGCAGTTTTCAGCGGGGTAGCACAGATACGCAGTATTTT. This gives the protein CASSFQRGSTDTQYF.

This clonotype rates as medium-sized. The CDR3 sequence is CASSALAQAGANVLTF. The CDR3 DNA reads as TGTGCCAGCAGTGCCCTTGCACAGGCTGGGGCCAACGTCCTGACTTTC. The chain employs TRBV6-1 and TRBJ2-6, with D perhaps TRBD1 (5 bases). Germline CDR1 reads MNHNS; CDR2 reads SASEGT. The CDR3 length is 16 residues. Trimming pared 4 bases from V and 2 bases from J, leaving 12 bases between.

This clonotype was recorded at least ten times. This chain connects TRBV6-5 to TRBJ1-5; D possibly corresponds to TRBD1 (5 bases). The CDR3 extends over 15 amino acids. Germline-derived CDR1 and CDR2 are MNHEY and SVGAGI. V shed 2 bases and J shed 6 bases, with 14 bases lying between them. The DNA of the CDR3 is TGTGCCAGCAGTTACCCTGGGGGAGAAGGTCAGCCCCAGCATTTT. This codes for CASSYPGGEGQPQHF.

This clonotype was observed a single time. Since a much larger clone is just one base distant, this may be a read error. The rearrangement links TRBV15 to TRBJ2-5; D gene ambiguous. Germline CDR1 and CDR2: LNHNV and YYDKDF (reference sequence). Trimming removed 0 bases from V and 4 bases from J, with 3 bases in between. The CDR3 is 12 amino acids. Written as DNA, the CDR3 is TGTGCCACCAGCAGAGAAAGAGAGACCCAGTACTTC. Translation: CATSRERETQYF.

V and J are TRBV6-2 or TRBV6-3 and TRBJ2-1; 10 nucleotides line up with TRBD1. V lost 2 bases and J lost 9; bases outside the gene matches: 19. Germline values: CDR1 MNHEY, CDR2 SVGEGT. The CDR3 extends over 19 amino acids. CDR3 coding DNA: TGTGCCAGCAGTTACCCCACCACGCGAGAGGACAGGGGGGGTTCTGAGCAGTTCTTC. The encoded protein is CASSYPTTREDRGGSEQFF.

This clonotype is deemed medium-sized (0.01 to 0.1%). The rearrangement uses TRBV29-1 and TRBJ2-5; D gene ambiguous. Germline V gene sequence: CDR1 SQVTM, CDR2 ANQGSEA. The CDR3 contains 13 residues. The ends were cut back, 3 bases at V and 4 bases at J, with 12 bases in the middle. The CDR3 DNA reads TGCAGCGTTGAGGAGACGGAGATAGAGACCCAGTACTTC. This encodes CSVEETEIETQYF.

In its sample, this clonotype was seen once. The J gene is TRBJ2-3, the V gene TRBV7-6; tentatively, D is TRBD1 (6 bases). Germline CDR1 SGHVS, CDR2 FNYEAQ. V was clipped by 6 bases and J by 4 bases, with 8 bases between them. The CDR3 covers 12 residues. CDR3 residues: CASSQGPDTQYF. The DNA for the CDR3 is TGTGCCAGCAGTCAGGGGCCAGATACGCAGTATTTT.

This clonotype was counted a few times. V and J are TRBV6-2 or TRBV6-3 and TRBJ1-1; perhaps TRBD1 as D (6 bases). The CDR3 sequence is 13 residues long. Germline lookup yields CDR1 MNHEY and CDR2 SVGEGT. V lost 5 bases and J 7 bases, leaving 14 bases between the germline ends. The CDR3 region has the DNA TGTGCCAGCAGTCGCCAGGGGTGGAATGAAGCTTTCTTT. Amino acids: CASSRQGWNEAFF.

This clonotype was seen at least ten times. V usage is TRBV19 and J usage is TRBJ2-3; 8 positions match TRBD2. Germline assignment: CDR1 LNHDA and CDR2 SQIVND (reference sequence). Germline trimming cut 0 bases from V and 6 bases from J; bases unmatched to any gene: 17. The CDR3 consists of 19 residues. The CDR3 reads CASSIDALGRAGGFDTQYF. In DNA form, the CDR3 reads TGTGCCAGTAGTATAGATGCCCTAGGGCGGGCGGGGGGTTTTGATACGCAGTATTTT.

This clonotype has a count of ten or more. The rearrangement joins TRBV19 to TRBJ1-5, with a possible D match to TRBD1 (5 bases). The CDR3 is 16 residues long. The germline V gene has CDR1 LNHDA and CDR2 SQIVND (reference sequence). Trimming took off 3 bases at V and 0 bases at J, with 12 bases between the two ends. The chain's CDR3 is CASSMIGADSNQPQHF. The CDR3 region has the DNA TGTGCCAGTAGTATGATAGGGGCCGATAGCAATCAGCCCCAGCATTTT. Looking up the rest from reference TRBV19 and TRBJ1-5 gives the full variable domain: DGGITQSPKYLFRKEGQNVTLSCEQNLNHDAMYWYRQDPGQGLRLIYYSQIVNDFQKGDIAEGYSVSREKKESFPLTVTSAQKNPTAFYLCASSMIGADSNQPQHFGDGTRLSIL.

V is TRBV7-2 and J is TRBJ2-3; D call uncertain. Trimming took 1 base from V and 2 from J, leaving 10 bases between them. This CDR3 has 15 amino acids. Germline values: CDR1 SGHTA, CDR2 FQGNSA. DNA of the CDR3: TGTGCCAGCAGCTTAGTAAGCTCCCCCACAGATACGCAGTATTTT. Protein product: CASSLVSSPTDTQYF.

Note on this clonotype: The junction departs from germline at one end; a sequencing error may be responsible. The genes are TRBV12-3 or TRBV12-4 and TRBJ1-4; D is unresolved. CDR3 size: 14 residues. CDR3 amino acids: CARSLPTPGGGLFF. The CDR3 nucleotides are TGTGCCAGAAGTTTACCGACACCAGGCGGAGGACTGTTTTTT.